This T cell receptor (beta chain) was observed in a study of technical replicates of blood from several donors. The CDR3 runs 15 residues. V lost 6 bases and J 2 bases, leaving 14 bases between the germline ends. Germline V gives CDR1 MNHEY, CDR2 SVGAGI. The repertoire was sequenced with immunoSEQ multiplex PCR; TCRdb's copy has only in-frame clones and lacks some. The sample lists over 10,000 clones; roughly 94% were seen once. The TCR originated in a human donor in good health. Input material: PBMCs. The chain combines TRBV6-5 with TRBJ1-3; D is perhaps TRBD1 (5 bases). The chain's CDR3 is CASRTDSVPGNTIYF. DNA of the CDR3: TGTGCCAGCAGGACAGACAGCGTTCCTGGAAACACCATATATTTT.